The 17 T cell receptor beta chains below come from one sample, sequenced in a study of cytotoxic CD8 clonotypes in ibrutinib-treated CLL. Data came from immunoSEQ multiplex PCR; TCRdb stores just in-frame clones and leaves some out. The sample lists roughly 200,000 clones, around 75% occurring once. Sequenced here: PBMCs, sampled after 12 months of ibrutinib treatment. These receptors were collected from a human donor with chronic lymphocytic leukemia.

V is TRBV5-1 and J is TRBJ2-1; weak D call: TRBD2 (5 bases). The CDR3 consists of 17 residues. Germline V lookup: CDR1 SGHRS, CDR2 YFSETQ. Between the trimmed V and J ends, which lost 1 base and 1 base, there was a span of 15 bases. Written as DNA, the CDR3 is TGCGCCAGCAGCTTGAACCCTAGCTTTGGGTCCTACAATGAGCAGTTCTTC. This gives the protein CASSLNPSFGSYNEQFF.

The rearrangement links TRBV4-3 to TRBJ1-5; D unclear. Germline V gene lookup returns CDR1 LGHNA and CDR2 YSLEER. The CDR3 is 15 residues long. Trimming took off 1 base at V and 0 bases at J, with 7 bases between the two ends. The CDR3, as DNA: TGCGCCAGCAGCCAAGTTGCGGATAGCAATCAGCCCCAGCATTTT. Amino acid sequence: CASSQVADSNQPQHF.

This chain joins TRBV28 and TRBJ1-5; D is possibly TRBD1 (5 bases). Trimming took 5 bases from V and 8 from J, leaving 28 bases between them. The CDR3 consists of 18 residues. Per the germline V gene, CDR1 is MDHEN and CDR2 is SYDVKM. The CDR3 sequence is CASSASWTSGGVVEPQHF. Here the CDR3 DNA reads TGTGCCAGCAGTGCCTCTTGGACCTCCGGGGGGGTGGTGGAGCCCCAGCATTTT.

Only one count was recorded for this clone. The gene calls are TRBV14 and TRBJ1-6; no clear D. Germline CDR1 is SGHDN and CDR2 is FVKESK. This CDR3 spans 14 amino acids. Between the trimmed V and J ends, which lost 0 bases and 10 bases, there was a span of 10 bases. The CDR3 DNA sequence: TGTGCCAGCAGCCAAGATCCGGGGAAATCACCCCTCCACTTT. This codes for CASSQDPGKSPLHF.

The chain is built from TRBV27 and TRBJ1-1; D may be TRBD1 (5 bases). Germline CDR1 and CDR2: MNHEY and SMNVEV (reference sequence). The CDR3 is 14 residues long. Between the trimmed V and J ends, which lost 8 bases and 5 bases, there was a span of 18 bases. The CDR3 region is CASLVGQGGTEAFF. The CDR3 DNA sequence: TGTGCCAGCCTAGTCGGTCAGGGTGGAACTGAAGCTTTCTTT.

The chain links TRBV5-1 to TRBJ1-3; TRBD1 might be the D (5 bases). In germline, CDR1 is SGHRS, CDR2 YFSETQ. V was trimmed by 0 bases and J by 8 bases, leaving 9 bases between them. This CDR3 is 13 amino acids long. In nucleotides, the CDR3 is TGCGCCAGCAGCTTGGACAGGTTGGACACCATATATTTT. This encodes CASSLDRLDTIYF. The variable domain in full, with the rest retrieved from reference TRBV5-1 and TRBJ1-3, is KAGVTQTPRYLIKTRGQQVTLSCSPISGHRSVSWYQQTPGQGLQFLFEYFSETQRNKGNFPGRFSGRQFSNSRSEMNVSTLELGDSALYLCASSLDRLDTIYFGEGSWLTVV.

The chain carries TRBV28 and TRBJ2-5; D perhaps matches TRBD1 (6 bases). The DNA matches TRBJ2-7 better at its end, which makes the J call doubtful. Looked up from germline, CDR1 is MDHEN and CDR2 is SYDVKM. The CDR3 runs 13 residues. The CDR3 region has the DNA TGTGCCAGCAGTTTATTAGGGGGCTACGAGCAGTACTTC. Translating it yields CASSLLGGYEQYF.

The V gene is TRBV28, the J gene TRBJ2-7, with a weak D call TRBD2 (5 bases). The germline gives CDR1 MDHEN, CDR2 SYDVKM. The CDR3 runs 11 residues. Trimming stripped 7 bases from V and 3 bases from J, with 7 bases between. The DNA of the CDR3 is TGTGCCAGCACCGAGGGCTACGAGCAGTACTTC. As protein: CASTEGYEQYF.

The chain links TRBV5-6 to TRBJ1-2, with D possibly matching TRBD1 (5 bases). CDR3 length: 15 amino acids. Trimming left V 1 base short and J 1 base short, with 11 bases between. Germline V gene data show CDR1 as SGHDT and CDR2 as YYEEEE. This CDR3 is CASSLQGRFNYGYTF. CDR3 nucleotide sequence: TGTGCCAGCAGCTTGCAGGGACGTTTTAACTATGGCTACACCTTC.

A few counts support this clone. The genes are TRBV5-1 and TRBJ2-2; D is ambiguous. Per the germline V gene, CDR1 is SGHRS and CDR2 is YFSETQ. There are 16 residues in the CDR3. The V end was cut by 0 bases, the J end by 5 bases, with 14 bases between. The CDR3 loop is CASSLALDVRTGELFF. The CDR3 DNA follows: TGCGCCAGCAGCTTGGCCCTCGACGTCAGGACCGGGGAGCTGTTTTTT.

This clone has only a few counts. The chain joins TRBV19 to TRBJ1-5, with TRBD1 identical over 7 bases. The CDR3 spans 13 residues. Per germline, CDR1 LNHDA and CDR2 SQIVND (reference sequence). J lost 4 bases, V lost 4 bases, and 1 base had no gene match. The CDR3 DNA sequence: TGTGCCAGTAGTAGACAGGGAAATCAGCCCCAGCATTTT. This sequence encodes CASSRQGNQPQHF.

The V and J genes are TRBV10-3 and TRBJ1-1; 8 bases agree with TRBD1. Germline assignment: CDR1 ENHRY and CDR2 SYGVKD. The trim removed 1 base at V and 1 base at J, leaving 2 bases unmatched. The CDR3 runs to 15 residues. CDR3 residues: CAISEYGQGNTEAFF. CDR3 DNA: TGTGCCATCAGTGAGTACGGACAGGGGAACACTGAAGCTTTCTTT.

Here the CDR3 DNA reads TGTGCCTGGAGGCGACCCGGCTCTGGAAACACCATATATTTT. Its translation is CAWRRPGSGNTIYF. The rearrangement joins TRBV30 to TRBJ1-3; no clear D gene. Germline V CDR1 and CDR2: GTSNPN, SVGIG (reference sequence). V lost 3 bases and J 0 bases, leaving 9 bases between the germline ends. The CDR3 runs 14 residues.

The genes are TRBV2 and TRBJ2-3; 12 bases align to TRBD2. The germline CDR1 and CDR2 sequences are SNHLY and FYNNEI. The junction had 4 bases not matched to a gene; V was cut back by 3 bases and J by 3 bases. The length of the CDR3 is 16 residues. The CDR3 loop is CASSDGTSGPTDTQYF. In nucleotides, the CDR3 is TGTGCCAGCAGTGACGGGACTAGCGGGCCTACAGATACGCAGTATTTT.

This chain connects TRBV5-1 to TRBJ2-7, with 10 bases matching TRBD2. Germline V CDR1 and CDR2: SGHRS, YFSETQ. The CDR3 covers 16 residues. The junction had 9 bases not matched to a gene; V was cut back by 3 bases and J by 3 bases. CDR3 nucleotides: TGCGCCAGCAGCTCGTTACTAGCGGGAAAGAACTACGAGCAGTACTTC. Protein product: CASSSLLAGKNYEQYF. Supplemented by reference TRBV5-1 and TRBJ2-7, the full variable domain reads KAGVTQTPRYLIKTRGQQVTLSCSPISGHRSVSWYQQTPGQGLQFLFEYFSETQRNKGNFPGRFSGRQFSNSRSEMNVSTLELGDSALYLCASSSLLAGKNYEQYFGPGTRLTVT.

The chain combines TRBV6-5 with TRBJ1-6; D call uncertain. V dropped 2 bases and J dropped 8 bases, with 13 bases sitting between them. The germline V gene has CDR1 MNHEY and CDR2 SVGAGI. The CDR3 sequence is 15 residues long. The CDR3 DNA reads as TGTGCCAGCAGTTACGTCAACCGAGCTTATTCACCCCTCCACTTT. Translated, it gives CASSYVNRAYSPLHF.

CDR3 protein: CASSGRWPQHF. In DNA, the CDR3 is TGTGCCAGCAGTGGACGCTGGCCCCAGCATTTT. The J gene is TRBJ1-5, the V gene TRBV6-5, with D hard to call. The V end lost 5 bases, the J end lost 9 bases, and 8 bases lay between the germline ends. Germline V gene data show CDR1 as MNHEY and CDR2 as SVGAGI. This CDR3 is 11 amino acids long.